This entry lists 14 T cell receptor beta chains sequenced from one sample in a study of shared clonotypes between healthy human individuals. Naive CD8 cells lacked CD45RO, underwent positive selection for CCR7 and left out terminally differentiated effector memory CD45RA+ cells. The table came from immunoSEQ multiplex PCR; TCRdb's copy has only in-frame clones and leaves some out. Of about 2.1 million clones detected, roughly 91% appear once; the ten largest clones hold 1.7%. Sequenced: naive CD8+ T cells from PBMCs. The receptors come from a man younger than 35 in good health. Some clones in this sample may be carry-over from other donors' samples.

In the case of this clone: Other DNA sequences in this sample translate to the same CDR3. The chain joins TRBV4-3 to TRBJ2-7, with 8 bases fitting TRBD1. The J segment lost 4 bases and the V segment lost 0 bases, leaving 2 bases of the junction unmatched. Germline V lookup: CDR1 LGHNA, CDR2 YSLEER. The CDR3 has 14 residues. The CDR3 loop reads CASSQDRGPYEQYF. The CDR3 nucleotides are TGCGCCAGCAGCCAAGACAGGGGGCCTTACGAGCAGTACTTC.

Notes on this clone: The identical CDR3 is also encoded by other nucleotide sequences in the sample. This rearrangement joins TRBV7-9 to TRBJ2-7; the D call may be TRBD1 or TRBD2 (5 bases each). CDR1 and CDR2 from the germline V gene are SEHNR and FQNEAQ (reference sequence). CDR3 length equals 12 residues. The ends were cut back, 3 bases at V and 6 bases at J, with 9 bases in the middle. The CDR3 loop reads CASSFGGAEQYF. The DNA for the CDR3 is TGTGCCAGCAGCTTTGGGGGAGCCGAGCAGTACTTC.

The chain employs TRBV14 and TRBJ2-7, with D tentatively TRBD1 (6 bases). The V end was cut by 2 bases, the J end by 3 bases, with 14 bases between. The CDR3 length is 15 residues. Germline V CDR1 and CDR2: SGHDN, FVKESK. The CDR3 is CASSQRTGLVYEQYF. The CDR3, as DNA: TGTGCCAGCAGCCAACGTACAGGGCTAGTCTACGAGCAGTACTTC.

On this clone: The same CDR3 is also encoded by other DNA sequences in this sample. The chain combines TRBV27 with TRBJ2-1; D is perhaps TRBD1 or TRBD2 (5 bases each). This CDR3 has 14 residues. Between the trimmed V and J ends, which lost 2 bases and 4 bases, there was a span of 9 bases. The germline V gene encodes CDR1 MNHEY and CDR2 SMNVEV (reference sequence). The CDR3 loop reads CASSLVGVYNEQFF. The CDR3 coding sequence is TGTGCCAGCAGTTTAGTGGGGGTATACAATGAGCAGTTCTTC.

The chain joins TRBV7-8 to TRBJ2-1; D gene unclear. The CDR3 is 12 residues long. Trimming took 3 bases from V and 6 from J, leaving 6 bases between them. The germline gives CDR1 SGHVS, CDR2 FQNEAQ. The CDR3 protein is CASSLGFNEQFF. Written as DNA, the CDR3 is TGTGCCAGCAGCTTGGGGTTCAATGAGCAGTTCTTC.

This chain links TRBV19 with TRBJ1-1; perhaps TRBD1 as D (5 bases). Germline V CDR1 and CDR2: LNHDA, SQIVND (reference sequence). V gave up 5 bases and J gave up 0 bases, with 13 bases separating them. The CDR3 loop spans 15 amino acids. The CDR3 bases are TGTGCCAGTAGTCCTGAGGGACGGATGAACACTGAAGCTTTCTTT. Protein: CASSPEGRMNTEAFF.

CDR3 DNA: TGTGCCTGGAGTGTAGGTCACTCTGGGGCCAACGTCCTGACTTTC. Translating it yields CAWSVGHSGANVLTF. This chain links TRBV30 with TRBJ2-6; no clear D gene. Germline assignment: CDR1 GTSNPN and CDR2 SVGIG (reference sequence). Trimming left V 0 bases short and J 0 bases short, with 6 bases between. CDR3 size: 15 residues.

This chain connects TRBV19 to TRBJ2-1; a weak D match, TRBD2 (6 bases). Trimming removed 5 bases at V and 4 bases at J, with 9 bases between. CDR3 length: 13 amino acids. Germline CDR1 LNHDA, CDR2 SQIVND (reference sequence). The CDR3: CASSVAAYNEQFF. The CDR3, as DNA: TGTGCCAGTAGTGTAGCGGCTTACAATGAGCAGTTCTTC.

Concerning this clone: The sample holds other DNA sequences that translate to the same CDR3. This rearrangement joins TRBV9 to TRBJ1-2, with 7 bases aligning to TRBD1. Germline CDR1 reads SGDLS; CDR2 reads YYNGEE. V gave up 4 bases and J gave up 2 bases; unmatched junction bases: 5. The CDR3 consists of 14 residues. CDR3 coding DNA: TGTGCCAGCAGCTCCGGGACAGCAAACTATGGCTACACCTTC. It yields the protein CASSSGTANYGYTF.

The V call is TRBV7-9, the J call TRBJ1-1; tentatively, D is TRBD1 (5 bases). Germline V lookup: CDR1 SEHNR, CDR2 FQNEAQ (reference sequence). V was pared by 5 bases and J by 6 bases, with 16 bases between. The CDR3 has 14 amino acids. For the CDR3, the DNA is TGTGCCAGCAGCGGGTGGGGCCGTGCGGCTGAAGCTTTCTTT. It yields the protein CASSGWGRAAEAFF.

About this clone: The junction and the germline gene differ at one end; a read error may be behind it. Other DNA sequences from this sample encode an identical CDR3 as well. DNA for the CDR3: TGTGCCAGCAGTTACGGAGGCTCCGACGAGCAGTACTTC. Translation: CASSYGGSDEQYF. The rearrangement joins TRBV6-5 to TRBJ2-7, with D tentatively TRBD2 (5 bases). The CDR3 sequence is 13 residues long. Per germline, CDR1 MNHEY and CDR2 SVGAGI.

This sequence joins TRBV5-6 and TRBJ2-7; D is uncertain. The ends were cut back, 2 bases at V and 3 bases at J, with 12 bases in the middle. Per the germline V gene, CDR1 is SGHDT and CDR2 is YYEEEE. The CDR3 has 14 residues. CDR3 sequence reads: CASSFPDLRYEQYF. In nucleotides, the CDR3 is TGTGCCAGCAGCTTTCCCGATCTCCGCTACGAGCAGTACTTC.

A note on this clone: Given a much more abundant clone one base away, this may be a read error. The chain employs TRBV6-6 and TRBJ1-1; no definite D call. Germline V gives CDR1 MNHNY, CDR2 SVGAGI (reference sequence). CDR3 length: 13 amino acids. The ends were cut back, 2 bases at V and 1 base at J, with 5 bases in the middle. The CDR3, as DNA: TGTGCCAGCAGTTACGCGGAGAACACTGAAGCTTTCTTT. It yields the protein CASSYAENTEAFF.

The rearrangement joins TRBV7-6 to TRBJ2-1, with D hard to call. Trimming took 0 bases from V and 6 from J, leaving 9 bases between them. The CDR3 consists of 14 residues. Germline CDR1 and CDR2: SGHVS and FNYEAQ. CDR3 in amino acids: CASSLAPGINEQFF. CDR3 nucleotides: TGTGCCAGCAGCTTAGCGCCCGGTATCAATGAGCAGTTCTTC.